The next 27 T cell receptor beta chains were all read from a single sample in a study of cytomegalovirus exposure and HLA in healthy donors. Primers included in the PCR were 60 Vbeta and 13 Jbeta primers. The method was immunoSEQ multiplex PCR; TCRdb's version includes in-frame clones alone and lacks a portion of them. The profile covers about 83,000 clones, with about four fifths appearing a single time and about 2% taken by the ten largest. Input material: PBMCs. All receptors derive from a woman aged 25 to 39 in good health and CMV-seronegative.

The table lists this clone with a few counts. The chain uses TRBV7-3 and TRBJ2-2; 7 bases agree with TRBD2. Unmatched junction bases numbered 4, after V lost 1 base and J lost 2 bases. Germline CDR1 SGHTA, CDR2 FQGTGA. CDR3 length: 16 amino acids. CDR3 DNA: TGTGCCAGCAGCTTAAGACCTAGCGGTAACACCGGGGAGCTGTTTTTT. Translating gives CASSLRPSGNTGELFF.

The chain is built from TRBV7-3 and TRBJ2-2, with D maybe TRBD2 (5 bases). CDR3 length: 13 residues. Germline CDR1 SGHTA, CDR2 FQGTGA. Trimming removed 4 bases at V and 6 bases at J, with 9 bases between. The CDR3: CASSSKEAGELFF. The CDR3 DNA reads as TGTGCCAGCAGCTCAAAGGAGGCCGGGGAGCTGTTTTTT.

The CDR3 loop is CASSLMTGGDTEAFF. DNA of the CDR3: TGCGCCAGCAGCTTGATGACAGGCGGAGACACTGAAGCTTTCTTT. This chain links TRBV5-1 with TRBJ1-1, with TRBD1 as a possible D gene (6 bases). Germline V gene data show CDR1 as SGHRS and CDR2 as YFSETQ. With 1 base removed from V and 3 bases from J, the gap between germline ends came to 13 bases. The CDR3 totals 15 residues. Full variable domain (outside the CDR3, taken from reference TRBV5-1 and TRBJ1-1): KAGVTQTPRYLIKTRGQQVTLSCSPISGHRSVSWYQQTPGQGLQFLFEYFSETQRNKGNFPGRFSGRQFSNSRSEMNVSTLELGDSALYLCASSLMTGGDTEAFFGQGTRLTVV.

V is TRBV30 and J is TRBJ2-1; D is perhaps TRBD1 (6 bases). V shed 5 bases and J shed 7 bases, with 15 bases lying between them. The CDR3 consists of 13 residues. Germline assignment: CDR1 GTSNPN and CDR2 SVGIG (reference sequence). DNA for the CDR3: TGTGCCTGGTCTAAAGGCAGGGGAAATGAGCAGTTCTTC. This encodes CAWSKGRGNEQFF.

The chain is built from TRBV10-3 and TRBJ1-1, with a weak D call TRBD1 (6 bases). Germline V gene lookup returns CDR1 ENHRY and CDR2 SYGVKD. V was clipped by 5 bases and J by 5 bases, with 15 bases between them. This CDR3 is 14 amino acids long. CDR3 nucleotide sequence: TGTGCCATCAGTCCCGGTAAGGGACATACTGAAGCTTTCTTT. Residues: CAISPGKGHTEAFF.

This clone was seen only once. This chain links TRBV10-3 with TRBJ2-5; TRBD2 matches 9 bases. This CDR3 has 14 residues. The trim removed 9 bases at V and 3 bases at J, leaving 8 bases unmatched. Germline-derived CDR1 and CDR2 are ENHRY and SYGVKD. The CDR3: CAMSASGNKETQYF. Written as DNA, the CDR3 is TGTGCCATGTCGGCTAGCGGGAACAAAGAGACCCAGTACTTC.

The rearrangement joins TRBV27 to TRBJ2-1; TRBD2 aligns across 10 bases. Germline values: CDR1 MNHEY, CDR2 SMNVEV (reference sequence). J gave up 7 bases and V 3 bases, and 0 bases lay outside the gene matches. CDR3 size: 13 residues. CDR3 sequence: CASSFSGRNEQFF. The DNA for the CDR3 is TGTGCCAGCAGTTTTAGCGGGAGGAATGAGCAGTTCTTC.

This clone was recorded a few times. The same CDR3 also results from other DNA sequences found in this sample. V usage is TRBV11-2 and J usage is TRBJ1-1, with TRBD1 matching over 7 bases. The CDR3 is 13 amino acids. V gave up 0 bases and J gave up 8 bases; unmatched junction bases: 3. CDR1 and CDR2 from the germline V gene are SGHAT and FQNNGV. Written as DNA, the CDR3 is TGTGCCAGCAGCTTAGAACAGGGGACAGAAGCTTTCTTT. This encodes CASSLEQGTEAFF.

The genes are TRBV15 and TRBJ2-7; 8 bases fit TRBD2. The length of the CDR3 is 17 residues. The J segment lost 2 bases and the V segment lost 4 bases, leaving 13 bases of the junction unmatched. CDR1 and CDR2 (germline): LNHNV, YYDKDF (reference sequence). The CDR3 region is CATSMTKGLVDPYEQYF. In DNA form, the CDR3 reads TGTGCCACCAGCATGACAAAGGGACTAGTAGATCCCTACGAGCAGTACTTC.

V and J are TRBV7-8 and TRBJ1-2; D remains ambiguous. Trimming took off 1 base at V and 4 bases at J, with 10 bases between the two ends. The CDR3 is 14 amino acids. Germline CDR1 is SGHVS and CDR2 is FQNEAQ. In nucleotides, the CDR3 is TGTGCCAGCAGCTTAGGGCAGTCACCCTATGGCTACACCTTC. Amino acids: CASSLGQSPYGYTF.

The genes are TRBV5-1 and TRBJ2-3; no reliable D call. In germline, CDR1 is SGHRS, CDR2 YFSETQ. CDR3 length: 15 amino acids. V gave up 3 bases and J gave up 0 bases, with 11 bases separating them. The CDR3 sequence: CASSWMGRSTDTQYF. CDR3 bases: TGCGCCAGCAGCTGGATGGGCAGGAGCACAGATACGCAGTATTTT.

The rearrangement uses TRBV11-2 and TRBJ1-1; TRBD1 agrees at 8 bases. The trim removed 8 bases at V and 1 base at J, leaving 6 bases unmatched. The CDR3 contains 14 residues. CDR1 and CDR2 (germline): SGHAT, FQNNGV. CDR3 coding DNA: TGTGCCAGCGACCGGACAGGGCCGAACACTGAAGCTTTCTTT. Its translation is CASDRTGPNTEAFF.

The CDR3 loop is CASNAGGSGHNEQFF. CDR3 in DNA: TGTGCCAGCAATGCGGGGGGCTCGGGACACAATGAGCAGTTCTTC. V usage is TRBV9 and J usage is TRBJ2-1, with 8 positions matching TRBD2. Germline V gives CDR1 SGDLS, CDR2 YYNGEE. Trimming at V came to 6 bases and at J to 5 bases, leaving 10 bases not matched to a gene. This CDR3 comprises 15 residues.

The chain joins TRBV10-3 to TRBJ2-1; a possible D gene is TRBD2 (6 bases). Germline V gives CDR1 ENHRY, CDR2 SYGVKD. V was pared by 2 bases and J by 8 bases, with 7 bases between. The CDR3 is 12 amino acids. The CDR3 here is CAISERRDEQFF. DNA of the CDR3: TGTGCCATCAGTGAGAGGAGGGATGAGCAGTTCTTC.

This clone is labeled medium-sized. V is TRBV4-2 and J is TRBJ2-1, with TRBD2 matching over 8 bases. The CDR3 runs 17 residues. Germline assignment: CDR1 LGHNA and CDR2 YNFKEQ. The V gene end was trimmed by 2 bases and the J gene end by 6 bases; junction bases not matched to a gene: 12. CDR3 nucleotides: TGTGCCAGCAGCCAACTTGTGGGGCTAGCGGGCCCCAATGAGCAGTTCTTC. It specifies CASSQLVGLAGPNEQFF.

As to this clone: Other DNA sequences within the sample encode an identical CDR3. In DNA form, the CDR3 reads TGTGCCTGGAGTGTCCTGTCTGGAAACACCATATATTTT. The encoded protein is CAWSVLSGNTIYF. The chain links TRBV30 to TRBJ1-3; D is undetermined. The CDR3 is 13 residues long. The germline V and J ends were trimmed by 0 bases and 1 base, with 4 bases remaining between them. From germline, CDR1 is GTSNPN and CDR2 SVGIG (reference sequence).

The V and J genes are TRBV13 and TRBJ2-3, with 9 bases fitting TRBD2. V lost 6 bases and J lost 4; bases outside the gene matches: 11. The CDR3 sequence is 16 residues long. CDR1 and CDR2 from the germline V gene are PRHDT and FYEKMQ (reference sequence). The CDR3 nucleotides read TGTGCCAGCAGTGAGAATTGGGCGGGAGGGCCAGATACGCAGTATTTT. This gives the protein CASSENWAGGPDTQYF.

This clone has a single count. The genes are TRBV28 and TRBJ2-7; D is unclear. V lost 3 bases, J lost 6 bases, and 6 bases lay in between. Per germline, CDR1 MDHEN and CDR2 SYDVKM. The CDR3 runs 11 residues. CDR3 nucleotides: TGTGCCAGCAGTTTCTCCGGCGAGCAGTACTTC. This translates into CASSFSGEQYF.

The rearrangement joins TRBV6-4 to TRBJ2-1; maybe TRBD2 (5 bases). V was cut by 10 bases and J by 4 bases, with 17 bases left in between. The CDR3 extends over 14 amino acids. Germline CDR1 reads MRHNA; CDR2 reads SNTAGT. CDR3 in DNA: TGTGCCACTCGTGGGCTAGAGGGTTACAATGAGCAGTTCTTC. Protein sequence: CATRGLEGYNEQFF.

The chain carries TRBV4-2 and TRBJ2-2; 9 positions agree with TRBD2. With V trimmed by 1 base and J by 1 base, 4 bases remained unmatched. Germline V gives CDR1 LGHNA, CDR2 YNFKEQ. The CDR3 runs 17 residues. The CDR3 loop reads CASSQGSSGGNTGELFF. In DNA, the CDR3 is TGTGCCAGCAGCCAAGGCAGTAGCGGGGGGAACACCGGGGAGCTGTTTTTT.

This clone was counted a few times. The CDR3 nucleotides read TGTGCCAGCAGCCTGGACAGGAGGTACCAAGAGACCCAGTACTTC. It translates to CASSLDRRYQETQYF. The chain is built from TRBV7-9 and TRBJ2-5; 7 positions match TRBD1. V trimming: 5 bases; J trimming: 0 bases; junction bases outside the gene matches: 6. CDR1 and CDR2 (germline): SEHNR, FQNEAQ (reference sequence). The CDR3 sequence is 15 residues long.

The chain has TRBV5-6 and TRBJ1-2, with D maybe TRBD1 (5 bases). Trimming cost V 1 base and J 5 bases, with 12 bases left between them. Germline-derived CDR1 and CDR2 are SGHDT and YYEEEE. This CDR3 spans 14 amino acids. As DNA, the CDR3 is TGTGCCAGCAGCTTGCGGGGGACGGAGTATGGCTACACCTTC. Encoded protein: CASSLRGTEYGYTF.

The genes are TRBV7-2 and TRBJ2-4, with D perhaps matching TRBD1 (6 bases). Per germline, CDR1 SGHTA and CDR2 FQGNSA. This CDR3 comprises 16 residues. V was cut by 0 bases and J by 4 bases, with 13 bases left in between. The CDR3 here is CASSLAATGVKNIQYF. The CDR3, as DNA: TGTGCCAGCAGCTTAGCGGCGACAGGTGTGAAAAACATTCAGTACTTC.

A few counts support this clone. This chain joins TRBV7-8 and TRBJ1-3, with 7 bases that match TRBD1. The CDR3 runs to 15 residues. Unmatched junction bases numbered 4, after V lost 3 bases and J lost 2 bases. Looked up from germline, CDR1 is SGHVS and CDR2 is FQNEAQ. The CDR3 spells CASSFQGGTGNTIYF. The CDR3, as DNA: TGTGCCAGCAGCTTCCAGGGGGGTACTGGAAACACCATATATTTT.

The rearrangement links TRBV2 to TRBJ1-5, with TRBD1 as a possible D gene (6 bases). CDR3 length: 15 amino acids. Trimming took 5 bases from V and 0 from J, leaving 11 bases between them. Germline V gene lookup returns CDR1 SNHLY and CDR2 FYNNEI. The CDR3 sequence: CASSQRQDSNQPQHF. DNA of the CDR3: TGTGCCAGCAGTCAAAGACAGGATAGCAATCAGCCCCAGCATTTT. Drawing the rest from reference TRBV2 and TRBJ1-5, the complete variable domain is EPEVTQTPSHQVTQMGQEVILRCVPISNHLYFYWYRQILGQKVEFLVSFYNNEISEKSEIFDDQFSVERPDGSNFTLKIRSTKLEDSAMYFCASSQRQDSNQPQHFGDGTRLSIL.

This clone was seen a handful of times. CDR3 protein: CASRITGLAGVTDTQYF. The CDR3 nucleotides read TGTGCCAGCAGGATTACTGGACTAGCGGGAGTAACAGATACGCAGTATTTT. The rearrangement links TRBV28 to TRBJ2-3; 13 bases are a match to TRBD2. The CDR3 has 17 amino acids. Germline assignment: CDR1 MDHEN and CDR2 SYDVKM. V lost 6 bases, J lost 3 bases, and 9 bases stayed unmatched.

The chain is built from TRBV9 and TRBJ2-1, with D tentatively TRBD2 (6 bases). CDR3 length: 15 amino acids. V was shortened by 3 bases and J by 5 bases, with 15 bases between the two germline ends. From germline, CDR1 is SGDLS and CDR2 YYNGEE. The CDR3 DNA sequence: TGTGCCAGCAGCGCCGGGACTCTCGGCCACAATGAGCAGTTCTTC. It codes for CASSAGTLGHNEQFF.